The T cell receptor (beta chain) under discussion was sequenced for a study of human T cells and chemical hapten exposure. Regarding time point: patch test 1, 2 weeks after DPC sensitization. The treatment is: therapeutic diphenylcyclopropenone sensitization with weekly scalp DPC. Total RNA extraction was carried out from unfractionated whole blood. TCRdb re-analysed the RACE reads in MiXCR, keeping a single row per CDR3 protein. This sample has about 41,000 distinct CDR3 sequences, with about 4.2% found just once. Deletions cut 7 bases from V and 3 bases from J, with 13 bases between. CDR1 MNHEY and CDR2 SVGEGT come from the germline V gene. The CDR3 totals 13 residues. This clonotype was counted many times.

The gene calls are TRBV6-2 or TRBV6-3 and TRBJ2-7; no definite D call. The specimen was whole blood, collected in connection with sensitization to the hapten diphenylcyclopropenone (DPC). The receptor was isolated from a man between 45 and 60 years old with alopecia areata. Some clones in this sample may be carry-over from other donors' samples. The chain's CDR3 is CASTYSGVYEQYF. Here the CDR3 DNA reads TGTGCCAGCACCTACTCAGGCGTCTACGAGCAGTACTTC.